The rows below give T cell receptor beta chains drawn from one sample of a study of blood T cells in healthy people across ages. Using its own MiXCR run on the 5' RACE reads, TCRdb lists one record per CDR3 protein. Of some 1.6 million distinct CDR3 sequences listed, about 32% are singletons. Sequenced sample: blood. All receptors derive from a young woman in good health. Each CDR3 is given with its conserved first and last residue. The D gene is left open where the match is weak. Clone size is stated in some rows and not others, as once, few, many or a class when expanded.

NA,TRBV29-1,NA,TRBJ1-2,TGCAGCACATACGGGGAGAACTATGGCTACACCTTC,CSTYGENYGYTF
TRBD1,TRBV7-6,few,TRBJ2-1,TGTGCCAGCAGCTTAGGAACAGGGGGCCAGGGTGAGCAGTTCTTC,CASSLGTGGQGEQFF
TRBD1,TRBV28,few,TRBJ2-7,TGTGCCAGCAGTTCTCGGGGACAGACCTCCTACGAGCAGTACTTC,CASSSRGQTSYEQYF
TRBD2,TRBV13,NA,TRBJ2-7,TGTGCCAGCAGCTTAGGCCCAAGCAGACTTGGGACTAGCGGGGGGTCTTCCTACGAGCAGTACTTC,CASSLGPSRLGTSGGSSYEQYF
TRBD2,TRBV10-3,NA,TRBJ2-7,TGTGCCATCGGTGAGCCGGGACTAGCGGCCTACGAGCAGTACTTC,CAIGEPGLAAYEQYF
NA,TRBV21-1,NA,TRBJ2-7,TGTGCCAGCAGCAAAGAGGGGGAGGGGCTCTCCTACGAGCAGTACTTC,CASSKEGEGLSYEQYF
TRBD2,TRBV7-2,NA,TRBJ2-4,TGTGCCAGCAGCTTAGAAGTAGGACTAGCGGGAGGGCCGGCCAAAAACATTCAGTACTTC,CASSLEVGLAGGPAKNIQYF
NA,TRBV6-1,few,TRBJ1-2,TGTGCCAGCAGTGAAATACCCTCCTCTAATATGTATCATGGCTACACCTTC,CASSEIPSSNMYHGYTF
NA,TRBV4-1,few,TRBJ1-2,TGCGCCAGCAGCCCATCCTCGGGAGACAACTATGGCTACACCTTC,CASSPSSGDNYGYTF
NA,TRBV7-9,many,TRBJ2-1,TGTGCCAGCAGCCCCCCGCTGGGGGGGGGCGCGGATTGGGAGCAGTTCTTC,CASSPPLGGGADWEQFF
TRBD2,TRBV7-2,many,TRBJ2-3,TGTGCCAGCAGCTTAACTCTAGCGGGGGGGCCGGGAGATACGCAGTATTTT,CASSLTLAGGPGDTQYF
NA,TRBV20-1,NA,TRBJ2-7,TGCAGTGCGGGGACGTACGAGCAGTACTTC,CSAGTYEQYF
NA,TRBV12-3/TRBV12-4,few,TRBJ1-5,TGTGCCAGCAGTTGGGAGTTGAATCAGCCCCAGCATTTT,CASSWELNQPQHF
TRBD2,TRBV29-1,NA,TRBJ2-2,TGCAGCTCAACGGGAGGGGGGACCGGGGAGCTGTTTTTT,CSSTGGGTGELFF
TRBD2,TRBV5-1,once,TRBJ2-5,TGCGCCAGCAGCTCGACCCCTAGCGGGGGGGCGGAGACCCAGTACTTC,CASSSTPSGGAETQYF
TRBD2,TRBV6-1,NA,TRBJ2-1,TGTGCCAGCAGAGGACTAGCGGAGCAGTTCTTC,CASRGLAEQFF
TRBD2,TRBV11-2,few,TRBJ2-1,TGTGCCAGCAGCTGGGGAGTGCGGGGGAACTACAATGAGCAGTTCTTC,CASSWGVRGNYNEQFF
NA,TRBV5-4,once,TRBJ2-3,TGTGCCAGCTGGCAGGGTGGGACAGATACGCAGTATTTT,CASWQGGTDTQYF
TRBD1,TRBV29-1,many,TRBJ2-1,TGCAGCGTTGAAGATCACAACAGGGGGTCCTACAATGAGCAGTTCTTC,CSVEDHNRGSYNEQFF
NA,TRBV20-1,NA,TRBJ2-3,TGCAGTGCTAGAGATTCAGGGAGAGTGGTCGATGCGCAGTATTTT,CSARDSGRVVDAQYF
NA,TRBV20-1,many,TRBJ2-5,TGCAGTGGTGGGACCGGGAAAGAGACCCAGTACTTC,CSGGTGKETQYF
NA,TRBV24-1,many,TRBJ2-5,TGTGCCACCAGTCAAGGGGCGACCCAGTACTTC,CATSQGATQYF
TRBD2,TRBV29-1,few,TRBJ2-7,TGCAGCGGATCTAGCGGGAGCTCCTACAATGAGCAGTACTTC,CSGSSGSSYNEQYF
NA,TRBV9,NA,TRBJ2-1,TGTGCCAGCAGCGGGGTGGGTCGAAACTACAATGAGCAGTTCTTC,CASSGVGRNYNEQFF
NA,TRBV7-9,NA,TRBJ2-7,TGTGCCAGCAGCGCCCAACGCGAGCAGTACTTC,CASSAQREQYF
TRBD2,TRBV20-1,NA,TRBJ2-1,TGCAGTGCTTCCGGGACTAGTCTGGCTCTACCCAATGAGCAGTTCTTC,CSASGTSLALPNEQFF
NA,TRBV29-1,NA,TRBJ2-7,TGCAGCGTTGTCGACTCATATCCCTACGTGCAGTACTTC,CSVVDSYPYVQYF
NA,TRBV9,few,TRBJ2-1,TGTGCCAGCAGCGTAGAGAGCGGGAATGAGCAGTTCTTC,CASSVESGNEQFF
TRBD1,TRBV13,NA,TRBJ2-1,TGTGCCAGCAGCCCGGGACAGCAGGGAATGTACGGTGAGCAGTTCTTC,CASSPGQQGMYGEQFF
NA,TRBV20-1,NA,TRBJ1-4,TGCAGTGCTACGTCCGCTGAAAAACTGTTTTTT,CSATSAEKLFF
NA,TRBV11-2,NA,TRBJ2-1,TGTGCCAGCAGCTTAGAATTGGGGTCCCACAATGAGCAGTTCTTC,CASSLELGSHNEQFF
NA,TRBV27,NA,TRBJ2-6,TGTGCCAGCAGTCCCTCGTGGTCTGGGGCCAACGTCCTGACTTTC,CASSPSWSGANVLTF
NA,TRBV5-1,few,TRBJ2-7,TGCGCCAGCAGCTTCAAAACAGGCTACGAGCAGTACTTC,CASSFKTGYEQYF
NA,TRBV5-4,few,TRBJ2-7,TGTGCCAGCAGCTTAGGGGACGTCCGGGGAGCCCAATACGAGCAGTACTTC,CASSLGDVRGAQYEQYF
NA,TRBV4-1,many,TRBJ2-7,TGCGCCAGCAGCCCCGGACCGCCGAACTACGAGCAGTACTTC,CASSPGPPNYEQYF
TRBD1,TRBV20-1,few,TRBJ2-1,TGCAGTGCTAAACTCGACAGGGGCTACAATGAGCAGTTCTTC,CSAKLDRGYNEQFF
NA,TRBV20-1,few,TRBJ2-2,TGCAGTGCTACTGCCCCGGGACCGAGAACCGGGGAGCTGTTTTTT,CSATAPGPRTGELFF
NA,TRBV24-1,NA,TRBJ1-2,TGTGTCACCAGTGAGTACCGGACAGATGGCTACACCTTC,CVTSEYRTDGYTF
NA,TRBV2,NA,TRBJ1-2,TGTGCCAGCGGTGATATGGGGGTAAACTATGGCTACACCTTC,CASGDMGVNYGYTF
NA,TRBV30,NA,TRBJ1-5,TGTGCCTGGAGTACTGGGAAGGGCTATCAGCCCCAGCATTTT,CAWSTGKGYQPQHF
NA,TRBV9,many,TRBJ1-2,TGTGCCAGCAGTGGGGACTATGGCTACACCTTC,CASSGDYGYTF
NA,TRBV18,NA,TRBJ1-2,TGTGCCAGCTCGTCCACGAGCACGTCTAACTATGGCTACACCTTC,CASSSTSTSNYGYTF
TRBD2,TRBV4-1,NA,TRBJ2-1,TGCGCCAGCAGCCAAGGACCGGGACTAGCGGCCGGGGGGTTCTTC,CASSQGPGLAAGGFF
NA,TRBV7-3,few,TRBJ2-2,TGTGCCAGCAGCTTAACGGGGCTCACCGGGGAGCTGTTTTTT,CASSLTGLTGELFF
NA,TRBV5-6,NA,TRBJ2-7,TGTGCCAGCAGCTCGGGACTTGGCCCCGAGCAGTACTTC,CASSSGLGPEQYF
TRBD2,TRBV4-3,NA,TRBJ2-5,TGCGCCAGCAGCCCAGGGCCCATGGGGACTAGCGGGAGTGGCCAAGAGACCCAGTACTTC,CASSPGPMGTSGSGQETQYF
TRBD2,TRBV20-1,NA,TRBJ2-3,TGCAGTGCTAGGGGACTAGCGGGAGTATCAGATACGCAGTATTTT,CSARGLAGVSDTQYF
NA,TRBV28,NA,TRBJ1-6,TGTGCCAGCGCGGGCCCCGGGACACCCCTCCACTTT,CASAGPGTPLHF
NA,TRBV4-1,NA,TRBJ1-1,TGCGCCAGCAGCCAAGTTGTGGGCAGCCTGAACACTGAAGCTTTCTTT,CASSQVVGSLNTEAFF
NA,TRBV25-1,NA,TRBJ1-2,TGTGCCAGCAGTGGTCAGTTCGTAAGAAATGGCTACACCTTC,CASSGQFVRNGYTF
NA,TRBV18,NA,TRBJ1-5,TGTGCCAGCTCACCGAGAGGACGGGGGGATCAGCCCCAGCATTTT,CASSPRGRGDQPQHF
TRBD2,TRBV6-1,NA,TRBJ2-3,TGTGCCAGTTCCCGACGGACTAGCGTCAGTTCCGAGGCAGATACGCAGTATTTT,CASSRRTSVSSEADTQYF
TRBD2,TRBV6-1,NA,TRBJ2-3,TGTGCCACCAGACTACTAGCGGGCACAGATACGCAGTATTTT,CATRLLAGTDTQYF
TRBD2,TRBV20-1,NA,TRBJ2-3,TGCAGTGCGGAGGGACTAGCGGGGGGGAGAACAGATACGCAGTATTTT,CSAEGLAGGRTDTQYF
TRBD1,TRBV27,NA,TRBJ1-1,TGTGCCAGCAGTTTGGGGCAGGGGGGGTGGCTGAACACTGAAGCTTTCTTT,CASSLGQGGWLNTEAFF